The entry below gives a single T cell receptor beta chain sequence along with its context. The antigen this receptor binds is unknown. The input lacks base qualities; no much larger clone sits a single base away. The trial excluded patients who had a history of autoimmune disease or were on systemic immunosuppression. Peripheral blood for TCR sequencing was collected from all dose cohorts at baseline, on cycle 4 day 1, and on cycle 7 day 1. Samples came from an open-label, multicenter, first-in-human phase I dose-escalation trial of ivuxolimab. The trial enrolled adults with locally advanced or metastatic head and neck squamous cell, hepatocellular, melanoma or renal cell carcinoma. Before TCR sequencing, CD4+ and CD8+ T cells were separately sorted from peripheral blood. This record comes from a study of OX40 agonist ivuxolimab in advanced cancers. General notes on the study: Ivuxolimab, which targeted the costimulatory receptor OX40 (CD134), was an agonistic, fully human IgG2 monoclonal antibody. Partial responses occurred in three dose-escalation patients: two with cutaneous melanoma and one with hepatocellular carcinoma. The paper covers the monotherapy dose-escalation part of the phase I ivuxolimab trial, which included N ≈ 50 patients. In the dose-escalation cohort, 70% to 90% of patients were male, and the mean age was around 60 years with a range of roughly 20 to 85. Prior anti-PD-1, anti-PD-L1 or anti-CTLA-4 therapy was permitted, and 35% to 40% of dose-escalation patients had received checkpoint inhibitors. Of the 50 to 55 dose-escalation patients, hepatocellular carcinoma was present in some 19, melanoma in approximately 15, renal cell carcinoma in 9 and head and neck cancer in 9. The purpose of peripheral TCRbeta sequencing was to test whether ivuxolimab changed TCR sequence diversity and led to clonal T-cell expansion. Intravenous ivuxolimab was administered to patients every 2 weeks at six dose levels: 0.01, 0.1, 0.3, 1.5, 3 and 10 mg/kg.

Overall study outcomes, separate from this receptor: The antigen specificity of the peripheral T cells that underwent clonal expansion was not determined. At doses of 0.1 to 3.0 mg/kg, clonal expansion of both CD4+ and CD8+ blood T cells was observed from baseline to week 6. After ivuxolimab, CD8+ T cells had more expanded clones than CD4+ T cells on average. Low levels of normalized T-cell clonal expansion were also seen in some nonresponding patients. Partial responders in the 0.1-3.0 mg/kg groups had among the lowest normalized peripheral clonal expansion, especially among CD8+ T cells.

The CDR3 goes from the cysteine to the phenylalanine over 16 residues. Solely the CDR3 DNA is kept, with 48 bases framed from the first base. The CDR1 and CDR2 encoded by the germline V gene are MDHEN and SYDVKM. V sheds 0 bases and J sheds 0 bases, leaving 6 bases between their ends. For sequencing of the TCRbeta CDR3 region, genomic DNA was extracted from the sorted cells. The immunoSEQ Assay was used for sequencing of TCRbeta CDR3 regions. The clones in this table, taken by TCRdb from immuneACCESS, are in-frame only. Not every clone is retained; where verified, under half of the shortfall comes from an unresolved V gene, and the cause of the rest is unknown. For this sample the table gives 77,000 or so clones, of which about nine tenths were detected only once. The ten top clones hold less than 0.8% of the sample.

The sample here was CD4+ or CD8+ T cells sorted from blood, taken in a trial of the OX40 agonist ivuxolimab. This receptor was obtained from an adult with an advanced solid tumor such as melanoma, head and neck, liver or kidney cancer. The chain uses TRBV28 and TRBJ2-6; tentative D gene TRBD1, with 5 bases matching. The CDR3 protein sequence reads: CASSLWGLSGANVLTF. The DNA sequence is as follows: TGTGCCAGCAGTTTATGGGGGCTCTCTGGGGCCAACGTCCTGACTTTC.